The clone carrying this TCR beta chain was detected ten times or more. Antigen specificity is unknown. This entry comes from a study of Graves' ophthalmopathy and Graves' hyperthyroidism. Study-wide points: Prediction of ophthalmopathy progression reached around 70% sensitivity and around 76% specificity. The blood repertoire also included most expanded thyroid clonotypes above 0.001 frequency.

RNA transcripts provided the template for amplifying TCR beta CDR3 regions. RT-PCR was first run with HTBI primers, then multiplex PCR in a second round. TCRdb re-analysed the multiplex PCR reads in MiXCR, keeping a single row per CDR3 protein. This sample has 340,000 or so distinct CDR3 sequences; 15% to 20% occur once, and the top ten carry about 12%. CDR3 length: 12 residues. V lost 2 bases and J lost 7, with 6 bases in between. From germline, CDR1 is SGHKS and CDR2 YYEKEE (reference sequence). The chain couples TRBV5-5 to TRBJ2-2; D remains unclear. The receptor was derived from an adult man with Graves' ophthalmopathy. Sequencing was carried out using peripheral blood. CDR3: CASSLNIGELFF. CDR3 DNA: TGTGCCAGCAGCTTAAATATCGGGGAGCTGTTTTTT.